This TCR beta chain was retrieved from a study of cytomegalovirus exposure and HLA in healthy donors. Study conclusions and caveats: There were a few CMV-associated chains whose specificity for CMV antigens was confirmed in vitro. As a later analysis revealed, most CMV-associated TCR beta chains appeared HLA-restricted. The listing of 150 to 200 TCR beta chains classed them as cytomegalovirus-associated.

Turning to this clone: Its specificity is not known.

The PCR contained 60 Vbeta and 13 Jbeta primers. Clones were sequenced by immunoSEQ multiplex PCR, and TCRdb holds only the in-frame ones, with some missing. The repertoire has 150,000 to 200,000 clones, roughly 83% of them found once; the top ten carry 0.25% to 0.3%. The donors gave bone marrow, and they were healthy. The CDR3 runs 13 residues. CDR1 is MDHEN and CDR2 is SYDVKM in the germline V gene. Trimming took 8 bases from V and 2 from J, leaving 10 bases between them. The clonotype comes from a boy aged 10-17 years in good health and CMV-seronegative. Material for sequencing was PBMCs. The chain has TRBV28 and TRBJ2-1; D unresolved. Here the CDR3 reads CASRRGPYNEQFF. The DNA for the CDR3 is TGTGCCAGCCGTCGCGGCCCCTACAATGAGCAGTTCTTC.